This record concerns one T cell receptor beta chain sequence. A read error may produce the germline difference seen at one junction end. Looked up from germline, CDR1 is MGHRA and CDR2 is YSYEKL. This CDR3 is built from 19 residues. TCRdb redid the calling of the reads with MiXCR, one entry per CDR3 protein. The sample has 200,000 to 300,000 distinct CDR3 sequences, around 30% seen once; the top ten hold about 7%. This specimen comes from a study of kidney transplant recipient with SARS-CoV-2 infection. This TCR was sampled from a male patient between 25 and 39 years old who had COVID-19 and was a kidney transplant recipient. Among the T cells, some may be from the graft donor. This chain uses TRBV4-1 with TRBJ2-1, with 13 bases lining up with TRBD2. The source was a blood sample, collected at baseline and between days 110 and 120 from a kidney transplant recipient. CDR3 nucleotide sequence: TGCACCAGCAGCCAAGGACTAGCGGGAGCCTTCCACTCCTACAATGAGCAGTTCTTC. Residues: CTSSQGLAGAFHSYNEQFF.